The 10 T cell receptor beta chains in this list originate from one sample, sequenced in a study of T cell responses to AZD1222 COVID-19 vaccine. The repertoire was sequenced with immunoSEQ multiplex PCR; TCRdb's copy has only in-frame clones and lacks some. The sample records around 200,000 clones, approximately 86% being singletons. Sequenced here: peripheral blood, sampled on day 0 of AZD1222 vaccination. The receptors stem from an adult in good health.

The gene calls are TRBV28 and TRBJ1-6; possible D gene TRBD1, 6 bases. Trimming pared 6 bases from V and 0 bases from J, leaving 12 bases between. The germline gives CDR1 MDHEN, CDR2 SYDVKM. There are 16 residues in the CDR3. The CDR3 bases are TGTGCCAGCAGCCACGACAGGATCTCCTATAATTCACCCCTCCACTTT. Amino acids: CASSHDRISYNSPLHF.

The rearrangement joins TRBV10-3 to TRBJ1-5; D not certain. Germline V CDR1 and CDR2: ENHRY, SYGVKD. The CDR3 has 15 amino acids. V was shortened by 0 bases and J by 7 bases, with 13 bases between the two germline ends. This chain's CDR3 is CAISESLEEGQPQHF. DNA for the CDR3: TGTGCCATCAGTGAGTCGCTAGAGGAAGGCCAGCCCCAGCATTTT.

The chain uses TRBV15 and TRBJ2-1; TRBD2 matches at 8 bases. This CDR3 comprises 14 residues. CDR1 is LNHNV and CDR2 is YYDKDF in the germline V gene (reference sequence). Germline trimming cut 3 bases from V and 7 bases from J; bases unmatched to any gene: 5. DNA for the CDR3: TGTGCCACCAGCAGCGGGGGGGCCAGGAATGAGCAGTTCTTC. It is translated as CATSSGGARNEQFF.

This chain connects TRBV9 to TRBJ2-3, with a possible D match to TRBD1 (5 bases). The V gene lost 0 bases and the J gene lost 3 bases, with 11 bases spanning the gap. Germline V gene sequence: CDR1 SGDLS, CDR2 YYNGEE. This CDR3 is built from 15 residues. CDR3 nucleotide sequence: TGTGCCAGCAGCGTAGGCAGGGTACATACAGATACGCAGTATTTT. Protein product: CASSVGRVHTDTQYF.

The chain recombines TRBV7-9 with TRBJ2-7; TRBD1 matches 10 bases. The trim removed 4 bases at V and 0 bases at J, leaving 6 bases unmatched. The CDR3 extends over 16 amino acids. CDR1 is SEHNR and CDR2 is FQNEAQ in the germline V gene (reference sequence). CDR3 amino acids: CASSSSTGGRSYEQYF. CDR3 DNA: TGTGCCAGCAGCTCATCGACAGGGGGCCGCTCCTACGAGCAGTACTTC.

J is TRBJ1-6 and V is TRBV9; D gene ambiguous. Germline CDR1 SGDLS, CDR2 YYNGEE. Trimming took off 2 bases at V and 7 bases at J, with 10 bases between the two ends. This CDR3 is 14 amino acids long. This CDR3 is CASSVNALNSPLHF. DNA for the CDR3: TGTGCCAGCAGCGTTAATGCGTTAAATTCACCCCTCCACTTT.

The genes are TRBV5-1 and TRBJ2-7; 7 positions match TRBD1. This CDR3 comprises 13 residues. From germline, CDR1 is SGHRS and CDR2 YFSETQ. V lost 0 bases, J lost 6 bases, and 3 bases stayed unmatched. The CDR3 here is CASSLGAGGEQYF. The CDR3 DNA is TGCGCCAGCAGCTTGGGTGCAGGGGGCGAGCAGTACTTC.

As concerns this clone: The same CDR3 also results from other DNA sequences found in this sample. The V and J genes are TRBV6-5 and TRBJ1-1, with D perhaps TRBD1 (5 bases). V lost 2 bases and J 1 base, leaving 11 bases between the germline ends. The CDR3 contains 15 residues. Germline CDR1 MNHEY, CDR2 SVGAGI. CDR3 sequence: CASSYGTGGNTEAFF. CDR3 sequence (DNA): TGTGCCAGCAGTTACGGGACGGGTGGGAACACTGAAGCTTTCTTT.

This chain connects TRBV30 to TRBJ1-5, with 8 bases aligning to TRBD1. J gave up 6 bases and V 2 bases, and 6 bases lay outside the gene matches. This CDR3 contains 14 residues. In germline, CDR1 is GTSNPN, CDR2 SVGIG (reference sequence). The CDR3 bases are TGTGCCTGGAGTTGGGCAGGGGGCAGTCAGCCCCAGCATTTT. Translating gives CAWSWAGGSQPQHF.

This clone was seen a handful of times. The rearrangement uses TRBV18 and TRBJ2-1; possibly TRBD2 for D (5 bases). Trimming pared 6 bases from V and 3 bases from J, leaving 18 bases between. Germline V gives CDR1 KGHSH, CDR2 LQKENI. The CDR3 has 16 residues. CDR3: CASSGSRGGLYNEQFF. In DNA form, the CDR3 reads TGTGCCAGCTCCGGCAGCCGAGGCGGGCTCTACAATGAGCAGTTCTTC.